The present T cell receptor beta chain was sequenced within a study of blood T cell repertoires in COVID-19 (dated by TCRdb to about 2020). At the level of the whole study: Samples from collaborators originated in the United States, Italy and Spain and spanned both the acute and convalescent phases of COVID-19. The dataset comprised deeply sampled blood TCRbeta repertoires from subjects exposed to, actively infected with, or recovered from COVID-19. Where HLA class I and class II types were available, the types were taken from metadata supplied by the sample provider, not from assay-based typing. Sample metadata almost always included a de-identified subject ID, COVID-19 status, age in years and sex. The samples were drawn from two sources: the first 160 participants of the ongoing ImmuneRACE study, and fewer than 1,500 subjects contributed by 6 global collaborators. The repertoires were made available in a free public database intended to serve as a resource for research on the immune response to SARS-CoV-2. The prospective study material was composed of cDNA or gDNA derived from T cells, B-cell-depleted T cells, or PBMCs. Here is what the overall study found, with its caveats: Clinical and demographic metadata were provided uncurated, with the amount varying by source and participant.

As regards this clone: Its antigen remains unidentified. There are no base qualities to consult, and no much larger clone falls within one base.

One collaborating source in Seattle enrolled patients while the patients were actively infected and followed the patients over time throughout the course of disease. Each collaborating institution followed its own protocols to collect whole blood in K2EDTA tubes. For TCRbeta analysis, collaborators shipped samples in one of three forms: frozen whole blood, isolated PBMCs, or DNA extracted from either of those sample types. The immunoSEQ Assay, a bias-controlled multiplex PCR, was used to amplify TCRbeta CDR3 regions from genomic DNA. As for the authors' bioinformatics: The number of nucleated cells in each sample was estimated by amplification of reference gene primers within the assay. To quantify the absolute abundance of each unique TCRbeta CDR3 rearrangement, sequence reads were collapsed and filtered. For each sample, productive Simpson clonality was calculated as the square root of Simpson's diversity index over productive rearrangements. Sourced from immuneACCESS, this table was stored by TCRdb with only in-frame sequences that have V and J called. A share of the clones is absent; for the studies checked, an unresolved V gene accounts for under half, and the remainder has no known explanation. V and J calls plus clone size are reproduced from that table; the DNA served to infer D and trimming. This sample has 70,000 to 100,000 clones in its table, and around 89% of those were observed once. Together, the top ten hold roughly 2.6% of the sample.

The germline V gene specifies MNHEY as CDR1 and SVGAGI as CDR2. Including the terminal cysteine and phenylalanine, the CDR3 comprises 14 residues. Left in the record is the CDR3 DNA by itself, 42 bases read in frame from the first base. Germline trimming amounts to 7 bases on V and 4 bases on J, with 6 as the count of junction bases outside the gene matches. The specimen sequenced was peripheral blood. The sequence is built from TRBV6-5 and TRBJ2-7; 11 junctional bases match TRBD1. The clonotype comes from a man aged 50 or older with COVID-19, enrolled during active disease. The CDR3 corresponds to CASTSGTGGYEQYF. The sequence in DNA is TGTGCCAGCACCTCTGGGACAGGGGGTTACGAGCAGTACTTC.